The 5 T cell receptor beta chains in this list originate from one sample, sequenced in a study of blood T cell repertoires in COVID-19 (dated by TCRdb to about 2020). Preparation of the library involved the immunoSEQ multiplex PCR assay. Held by TCRdb, this immuneACCESS table contains in-frame sequences only and omits some clones. Under half of the omission traces to an unresolved V gene where checked; the cause of the rest is unknown. In this sample the table shows around 110,000 clones, around 80% of which occur a single time. The leading ten clones occupy roughly 0.89% of the sample. Sequencing was performed on peripheral blood. These receptors came from a woman between 65 and 79 years old with acute or convalescent COVID-19.

This clone was observed a few times. This chain connects TRBV6-4 to TRBJ2-3; weak D call: TRBD1 (5 bases). This CDR3 is 12 amino acids long. CDR1 and CDR2 (germline): MRHNA, SNTAGT. Trimming removed 3 bases at V and 5 bases at J, with 6 bases between. The CDR3 DNA follows: TGTGCCAGCAGTGAAGACAGAGATACGCAGTATTTT. This sequence encodes CASSEDRDTQYF.

The chain has TRBV7-3 and TRBJ2-2; 10 bases match TRBD1. Germline CDR1 reads SGHTA; CDR2 reads FQGTGA. V was clipped by 5 bases and J by 0 bases; unmatched bases: 3. The CDR3 length is 16 residues. CDR3 residues: CASSPDRGPNTGELFF. In DNA form, the CDR3 reads TGTGCCAGCAGCCCTGACAGGGGGCCGAACACCGGGGAGCTGTTTTTT.

The CDR3 protein is CASSRTSGYEQYF. For the CDR3, the DNA is TGTGCCAGCAGTCGGACTAGCGGCTACGAGCAGTACTTC. The rearrangement links TRBV6-6 to TRBJ2-7; 10 positions agree with TRBD2. V was pared by 5 bases and J by 3 bases, with 1 base of the junction left unmatched. This CDR3 is built from 13 residues. The germline gives CDR1 MNHNY, CDR2 SVGAGI (reference sequence).

The genes are TRBV7-3 and TRBJ2-1; D call uncertain. Per germline, CDR1 SGHTA and CDR2 FQGTGA. The CDR3 has 15 residues. V lost 1 base to trimming and J lost 4 bases, with 11 bases between them. Here the CDR3 reads CASSLIGLDYNEQFF. The CDR3 region has the DNA TGTGCCAGCAGCTTAATCGGCCTAGATTACAATGAGCAGTTCTTC. The full variable domain, completed using reference TRBV7-3 and TRBJ2-1, is GAGVSQTPSNKVTEKGKYVELRCDPISGHTALYWYRQSLGQGPEFLIYFQGTGAADDSGLPNDRFFAVRPEGSVSTLKIQRTERGDSAVYLCASSLIGLDYNEQFFGPGTRLTVL.

This chain links TRBV12-3 or TRBV12-4 with TRBJ1-1, with D possibly being TRBD1 (6 bases). The V and J ends lost 4 bases and 3 bases respectively, with 9 bases between them. The CDR3 totals 13 residues. The CDR3 sequence is CASSSGVDTEAFF. The CDR3 DNA is TGTGCCAGCAGTTCAGGGGTTGACACTGAAGCTTTCTTT.